A selection of T cell receptor beta chains follows, all from one sample in a study of T cell repertoires in cytomegalovirus infection. TCRdb analysed the reads with MiXCR anew, one entry per CDR3 protein. Of just under 500,000 distinct CDR3 sequences listed, roughly a third were seen once; the top ten hold 15% to 20%. No antigen has been identified for these receptors. The material was cultured PBMCs, obtained from culture after CMV antigen stimulation. The receptors come from a human donor in good health (CMV status not recorded). Some clones in this sample may be carry-over from other donors' samples. CDR3s include the opening cysteine and the closing phenylalanine or tryptophan. The D gene is left open where the match is weak. Clone size appears in some rows only: once, few, many, or a class for an expanded clone.

j_gene: TRBJ2-5; v_gene: TRBV12-3/TRBV12-4; d_gene: TRBD1; abundance: -; CDR3aa: CASSKSQGQETQYF; CDR3nt: TGTGCCAGCAGTAAATCACAGGGGCAAGAGACCCAGTACTTC
j_gene: TRBJ2-3; v_gene: TRBV7-6; d_gene: TRBD1; abundance: -; CDR3aa: CASSSRDSRRSHTQYF; CDR3nt: TGTGCCAGCAGCTCCCGGGACAGCCGTAGGAGTCATACGCAGTATTTT
j_gene: TRBJ2-1; v_gene: TRBV5-1; d_gene: -; abundance: many; CDR3aa: CASSQANEQFF; CDR3nt: TGCGCCAGCAGCCAGGCCAATGAGCAGTTCTTC
j_gene: TRBJ1-1; v_gene: TRBV7-9; d_gene: -; abundance: many; CDR3aa: CASSLIQTEAFF; CDR3nt: TGTGCCAGCAGCTTAATCCAGACTGAAGCTTTCTTT
j_gene: TRBJ1-5; v_gene: TRBV4-1; d_gene: -; abundance: -; CDR3aa: CASSPREGGQPQHF; CDR3nt: TGCGCCAGCAGCCCAAGGGAGGGGGGCCAGCCCCAGCATTTT
j_gene: TRBJ2-2; v_gene: TRBV28; d_gene: -; abundance: once; CDR3aa: CAQRGEPAGELFF; CDR3nt: TGTGCTCAGAGGGGGGAGCCGGCCGGGGAGCTGTTTTTT
j_gene: TRBJ2-7; v_gene: TRBV7-8; d_gene: -; abundance: -; CDR3aa: CASSPTEAVSSYEQYF; CDR3nt: TGTGCCAGCAGCCCCACCGAGGCAGTGAGCTCCTACGAGCAGTACTTC
j_gene: TRBJ1-2; v_gene: TRBV19; d_gene: -; abundance: -; CDR3aa: CASSMIREVDGYTF; CDR3nt: TGTGCCAGTAGTATGATCAGGGAGGTGGATGGCTACACCTTC
j_gene: TRBJ1-2; v_gene: TRBV7-2; d_gene: TRBD1; abundance: few; CDR3aa: CASSDVNRGRWNGYTF; CDR3nt: TGTGCCAGCAGCGACGTCAACAGGGGGCGCTGGAATGGCTACACCTTC
j_gene: TRBJ1-4; v_gene: TRBV28; d_gene: -; abundance: -; CDR3aa: CASREAITRRDEKLFF; CDR3nt: TGTGCCAGCAGAGAAGCCATCACACGGCGGGATGAAAAACTGTTTTTT
j_gene: TRBJ2-7; v_gene: TRBV29-1; d_gene: -; abundance: many; CDR3aa: CSVQGLGEQYF; CDR3nt: TGCAGCGTTCAGGGCTTAGGCGAGCAGTACTTC
j_gene: TRBJ2-4; v_gene: TRBV7-2; d_gene: TRBD2; abundance: -; CDR3aa: CASSLGPPSGTKNIQYF; CDR3nt: TGTGCCAGCAGCTTAGGGCCGCCTAGCGGGACCAAAAACATTCAGTACTTC
j_gene: TRBJ1-2; v_gene: TRBV28; d_gene: -; abundance: once; CDR3aa: CASSLYLGGYTF; CDR3nt: TGTGCCAGCAGTTTATACCTGGGGGGCTACACCTTC
j_gene: TRBJ1-2; v_gene: TRBV7-2; d_gene: TRBD1; abundance: few; CDR3aa: CASSLGHTGGADGYTF; CDR3nt: TGTGCCAGCAGCTTAGGTCATACAGGGGGCGCGGATGGCTACACCTTC
j_gene: TRBJ2-1; v_gene: TRBV7-3; d_gene: -; abundance: -; CDR3aa: CASRGPSSLDEQFF; CDR3nt: TGTGCCAGCAGGGGACCATCGAGTTTGGATGAGCAGTTCTTC
j_gene: TRBJ1-5; v_gene: TRBV6-2/TRBV6-3; d_gene: -; abundance: few; CDR3aa: CASSLGGPQHF; CDR3nt: TGTGCCAGCAGTTTGGGAGGGCCCCAGCATTTT
j_gene: TRBJ2-1; v_gene: TRBV20-1; d_gene: TRBD2; abundance: -; CDR3aa: CSARVLAGGYNEQFF; CDR3nt: TGCAGTGCTAGGGTACTAGCGGGAGGGTACAATGAGCAGTTCTTC
j_gene: TRBJ1-1; v_gene: TRBV19; d_gene: -; abundance: few; CDR3aa: CASSATWDRSEAFF; CDR3nt: TGTGCCAGTAGTGCCACCTGGGACCGGTCGGAAGCTTTCTTT
j_gene: TRBJ2-1; v_gene: TRBV11-3; d_gene: -; abundance: -; CDR3aa: CASSPGPAGEQFF; CDR3nt: TGTGCCAGCTCCCCCGGTCCGGCGGGCGAGCAGTTCTTC
j_gene: TRBJ2-7; v_gene: TRBV4-1; d_gene: TRBD1; abundance: few; CDR3aa: CASSHDRGLDEQYF; CDR3nt: TGCGCCAGCAGCCATGACAGGGGGCTCGACGAGCAGTACTTC
j_gene: TRBJ2-3; v_gene: TRBV4-3; d_gene: -; abundance: -; CDR3aa: CASSPNILLSDTQYF; CDR3nt: TGCGCCAGCAGCCCGAATATTTTGTTGTCAGATACGCAGTATTTT
j_gene: TRBJ2-6; v_gene: TRBV12-3/TRBV12-4; d_gene: -; abundance: -; CDR3aa: CASSLARWQGISGANVLTF; CDR3nt: TGTGCCAGCAGTTTAGCGAGATGGCAGGGGATTAGTGGGGCCAACGTCCTGACTTTC